This T cell receptor (beta chain) derives from a study of blood T cells in healthy people across ages. The J segment lost 6 bases and the V segment lost 1 base, leaving 11 bases of the junction unmatched. This CDR3 is 17 amino acids long. Germline lookup yields CDR1 SEHNR and CDR2 FQNEAQ (reference sequence). This clonotype was seen a single time. The use of a sample-barcoded 5' primer and a J-beta primer mix characterized a second PCR of roughly 6 to 12 cycles. TCRdb reprocessed the 5' RACE reads via MiXCR and lists one record per CDR3 protein. In the table there are more than 450,000 distinct CDR3 sequences, about 27% of which are singletons. These records were also assigned to another study, of T cells of mothers and their children. That publication notes: Per child, 3 million or so TCR beta CDR3 reads were obtained, against over 9.5 million per mother.

Material: blood. This TCR derives from a boy aged 2 to 10 in good health. J is TRBJ2-3 and V is TRBV7-9; 9 bases line up with TRBD2. The CDR3 nucleotides are TGTGCCAGCAGCTTAGGTCCTAGCGGGGCTCCGCGGGATACGCAGTATTTT. It specifies CASSLGPSGAPRDTQYF.